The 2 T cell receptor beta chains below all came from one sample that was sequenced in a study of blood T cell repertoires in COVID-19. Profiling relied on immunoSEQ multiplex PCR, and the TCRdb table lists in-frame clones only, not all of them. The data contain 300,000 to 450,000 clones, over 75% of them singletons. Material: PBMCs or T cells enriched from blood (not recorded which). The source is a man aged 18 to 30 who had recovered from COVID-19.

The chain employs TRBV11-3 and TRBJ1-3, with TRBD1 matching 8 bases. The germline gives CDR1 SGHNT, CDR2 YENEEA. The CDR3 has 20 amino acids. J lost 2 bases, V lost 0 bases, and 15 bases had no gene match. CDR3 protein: CASSLERVLQGAIAGNTIYF. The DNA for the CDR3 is TGTGCCAGCAGCTTAGAGCGGGTCCTCCAGGGGGCGATTGCTGGAAACACCATATATTTT.

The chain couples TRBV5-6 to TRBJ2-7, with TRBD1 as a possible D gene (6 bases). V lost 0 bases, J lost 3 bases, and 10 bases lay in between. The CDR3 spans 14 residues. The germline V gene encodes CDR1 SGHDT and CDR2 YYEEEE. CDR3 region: CASSLGGTHYEQYF. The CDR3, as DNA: TGTGCCAGCAGCTTGGGAGGGACACACTACGAGCAGTACTTC.